One sample yielded the 6 T cell receptor beta chains listed below, sequenced in a study of shared T cell receptors in the human thymus (dated by TCRdb to 2020 to 2023). Libraries were built with the immunoSEQ multiplex PCR assay. TCRdb took this table from immuneACCESS and kept in-frame rearrangements with V and J called. Such tables lack part of the clones; where checked against another copy, unresolved V genes explain under half of the gap, and the rest is unexplained. The sample includes 600,000 or so clones, with around 87% observed a single time. The ten largest clones represent just under 0.0095% of the sample. These data also formed part of another study, on human thymus T cells.

The sequencing input was thymocytes. Receptors were obtained from a boy under three years old with a congenital heart defect. Donor details come from another sample of the same person, matched by shared clones.

The chain employs TRBV15 and TRBJ1-5; maybe TRBD1 (6 bases). V was trimmed by 1 base and J by 6 bases, leaving 7 bases between them. This CDR3 spans 13 amino acids. CDR1 is LNHNV, CDR2 YYDKDF, per germline (reference sequence). Written as DNA, the CDR3 is TGTGCCACCAGCAGAGCAGGGGTTCAGCCCCAGCATTTT. This encodes CATSRAGVQPQHF.

This clone was observed a few times. V gene TRBV18 combines with J gene TRBJ1-2, with 10 bases that match TRBD1. There are 14 residues in the CDR3. J gave up 8 bases and V 5 bases, and 8 bases lay outside the gene matches. CDR1 KGHSH and CDR2 LQKENI come from the germline V gene. The CDR3 sequence: CASSDGQGEYGYTF. The CDR3 DNA is TGTGCCAGCTCAGATGGACAGGGGGAGTACGGCTACACCTTC.

The genes are TRBV4-3 and TRBJ2-7; TRBD2 matches at 10 bases. Trimming took 3 bases from V and 5 from J; bases not matched to a gene: 10. This CDR3 contains 16 residues. Germline CDR1 and CDR2: LGHNA and YSLEER. Here the CDR3 DNA reads TGCGCCAGCAGCCAGGACGAACCAGCGGGAGGGAACGAGCAGTACTTC. It is translated as CASSQDEPAGGNEQYF.

The chain couples TRBV28 to TRBJ2-3, with D possibly being TRBD1 (5 bases). Germline lookup yields CDR1 MDHEN and CDR2 SYDVKM. Trimming removed 3 bases at V and 1 base at J, with 11 bases between. The length of the CDR3 is 15 residues. DNA for the CDR3: TGTGCCAGCAGTTTTCAGGGCTCCCGCACAGATACGCAGTATTTT. The encoded protein is CASSFQGSRTDTQYF.

For this clone: A read error may account for a junction end that differs from germline. This chain joins TRBV27 and TRBJ2-7; no clear D. Looked up from germline, CDR1 is MNHEY and CDR2 is SMNVEV (reference sequence). The length of the CDR3 is 13 residues. DNA of the CDR3: TGTGCCAGCGGTTTCGAGAGAAACTACGAGCAGTACTTC. Amino acids: CASGFERNYEQYF.

The chain employs TRBV4-3 and TRBJ2-1; TRBD2 aligns across 12 bases. V shed 3 bases, J shed 5 bases, and the junction held 8 bases outside the gene matches. The length of the CDR3 is 17 residues. CDR1 and CDR2 from the germline V gene are LGHNA and YSLEER. The CDR3 sequence: CASSHLLAGGRNNEQFF. CDR3 coding DNA: TGCGCCAGCAGCCACCTCCTAGCGGGGGGGCGGAACAATGAGCAGTTCTTC.